This T cell receptor beta chain was profiled in a study of T cells after yellow fever vaccination. Germline loops: CDR1 LGHDT, CDR2 YNNKEL (reference sequence). CDR3 size: 15 residues. V lost 0 bases and J 5 bases, leaving 11 bases between the germline ends. TCRdb used MiXCR to reprocess the 5' RACE reads, holding one entry per CDR3 protein. The sample gives almost 600,000 distinct CDR3 sequences, less than 15% of which show up once; about 14% is in the top ten. The sample in question was PBMCs, obtained on the day of the yellow fever booster vaccination. The clonotype originates from a man aged 30-40 years who received the YFV17D yellow fever vaccine. The chain has TRBV3-1 and TRBJ2-1, with D perhaps matching TRBD2 (6 bases). CDR3 bases: TGTGCCAGCAGCCAAGATCGTAGCGGAAACAATGAGCAGTTCTTC. Its translation is CASSQDRSGNNEQFF.